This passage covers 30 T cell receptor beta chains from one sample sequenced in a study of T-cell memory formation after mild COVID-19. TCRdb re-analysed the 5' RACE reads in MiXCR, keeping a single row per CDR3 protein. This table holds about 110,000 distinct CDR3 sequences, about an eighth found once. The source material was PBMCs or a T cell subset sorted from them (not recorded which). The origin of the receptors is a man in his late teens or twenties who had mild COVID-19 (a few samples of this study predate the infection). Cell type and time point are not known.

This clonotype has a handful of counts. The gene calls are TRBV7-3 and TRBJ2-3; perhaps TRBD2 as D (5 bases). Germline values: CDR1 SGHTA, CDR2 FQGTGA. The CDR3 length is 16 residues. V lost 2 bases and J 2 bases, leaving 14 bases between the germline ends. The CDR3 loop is CASSLPVLASTDTQYF. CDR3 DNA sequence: TGTGCCAGCAGCTTACCCGTCTTAGCGTCCACAGATACGCAGTATTTT.

CDR3 protein: CASSLEGLASYEQFF. In nucleotides, the CDR3 is TGCGCCAGCAGCTTGGAGGGACTAGCGTCCTATGAGCAGTTCTTC. This chain links TRBV5-1 with TRBJ2-1; 10 nucleotides align to TRBD2. This CDR3 contains 15 residues. The germline gives CDR1 SGHRS, CDR2 YFSETQ. V dropped 0 bases and J dropped 8; count of bases not matched to a gene: 5.

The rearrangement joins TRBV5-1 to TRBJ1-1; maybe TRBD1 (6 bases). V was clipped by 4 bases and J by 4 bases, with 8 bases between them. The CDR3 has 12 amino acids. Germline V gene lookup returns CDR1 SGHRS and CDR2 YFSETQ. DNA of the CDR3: TGCGCCAGCAGCGCGGACAGCACTGAAGCTTTCTTT. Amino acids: CASSADSTEAFF.

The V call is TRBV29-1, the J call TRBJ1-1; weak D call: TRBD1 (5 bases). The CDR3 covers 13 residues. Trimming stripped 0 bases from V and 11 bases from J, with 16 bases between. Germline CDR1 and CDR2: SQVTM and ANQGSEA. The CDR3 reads CSVEDSPGQGAFF. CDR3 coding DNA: TGCAGCGTTGAAGATTCACCGGGGCAAGGGGCTTTCTTT.

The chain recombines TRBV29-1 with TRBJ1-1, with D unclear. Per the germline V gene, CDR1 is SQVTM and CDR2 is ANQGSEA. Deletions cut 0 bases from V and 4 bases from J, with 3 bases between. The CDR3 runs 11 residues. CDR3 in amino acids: CSVEDLTEAFF. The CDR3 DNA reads TGCAGCGTTGAAGATCTCACTGAAGCTTTCTTT.

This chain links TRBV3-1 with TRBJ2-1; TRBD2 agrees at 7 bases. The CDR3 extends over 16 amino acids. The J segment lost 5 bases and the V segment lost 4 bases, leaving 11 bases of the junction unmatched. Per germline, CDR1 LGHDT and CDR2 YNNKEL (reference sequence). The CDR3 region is CASSRPSSGVHNEQFF. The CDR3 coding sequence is TGTGCCAGCAGCCGCCCCTCGAGCGGGGTTCACAATGAGCAGTTCTTC.

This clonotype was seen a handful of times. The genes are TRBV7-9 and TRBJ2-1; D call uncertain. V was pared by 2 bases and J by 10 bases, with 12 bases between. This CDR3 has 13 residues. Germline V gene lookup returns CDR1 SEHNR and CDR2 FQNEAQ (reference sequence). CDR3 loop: CASSLLGLREQFF. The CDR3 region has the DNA TGTGCCAGCAGCTTACTGGGCCTCAGGGAGCAGTTCTTC.

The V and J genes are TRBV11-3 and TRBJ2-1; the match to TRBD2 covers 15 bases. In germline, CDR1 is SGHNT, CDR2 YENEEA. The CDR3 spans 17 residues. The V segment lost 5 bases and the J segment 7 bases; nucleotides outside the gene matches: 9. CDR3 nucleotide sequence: TGTGCCAGCAGCATCGGACTAGCGGGGGGGCTTAGAAATGAGCAGTTCTTC. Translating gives CASSIGLAGGLRNEQFF.

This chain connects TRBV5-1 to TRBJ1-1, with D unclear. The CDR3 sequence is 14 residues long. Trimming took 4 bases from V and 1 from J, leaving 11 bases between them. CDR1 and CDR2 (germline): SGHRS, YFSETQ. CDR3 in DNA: TGCGCCAGCAGCATCCTATATGGGAACACTGAAGCTTTCTTT. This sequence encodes CASSILYGNTEAFF. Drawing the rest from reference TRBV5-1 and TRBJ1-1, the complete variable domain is KAGVTQTPRYLIKTRGQQVTLSCSPISGHRSVSWYQQTPGQGLQFLFEYFSETQRNKGNFPGRFSGRQFSNSRSEMNVSTLELGDSALYLCASSILYGNTEAFFGQGTRLTVV.

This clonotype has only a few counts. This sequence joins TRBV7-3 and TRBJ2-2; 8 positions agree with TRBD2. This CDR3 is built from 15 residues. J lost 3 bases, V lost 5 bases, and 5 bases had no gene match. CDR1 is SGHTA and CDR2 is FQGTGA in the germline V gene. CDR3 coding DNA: TGTGCCAGCAGCCCGGGACTAGATTACACCGGGGAGCTGTTTTTT. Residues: CASSPGLDYTGELFF.

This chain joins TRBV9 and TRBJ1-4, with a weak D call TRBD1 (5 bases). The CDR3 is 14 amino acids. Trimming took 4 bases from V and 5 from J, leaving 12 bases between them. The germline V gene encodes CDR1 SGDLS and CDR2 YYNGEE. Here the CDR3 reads CASSLGRDNEKLFF. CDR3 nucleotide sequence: TGTGCCAGCAGCCTGGGCCGGGACAATGAAAAACTGTTTTTT.

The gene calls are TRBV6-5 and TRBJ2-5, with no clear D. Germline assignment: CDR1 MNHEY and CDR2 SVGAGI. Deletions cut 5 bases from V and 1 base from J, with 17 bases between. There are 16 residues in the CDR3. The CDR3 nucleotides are TGTGCCAGCAGTCCGCGACACTACCCGGTCCAAGAGACCCAGTACTTC. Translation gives CASSPRHYPVQETQYF.

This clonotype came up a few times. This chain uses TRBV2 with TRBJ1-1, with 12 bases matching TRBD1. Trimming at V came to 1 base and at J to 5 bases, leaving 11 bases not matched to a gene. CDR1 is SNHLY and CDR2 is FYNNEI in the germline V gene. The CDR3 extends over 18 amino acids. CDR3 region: CASSEGPGQGAWGTEAFF. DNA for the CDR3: TGTGCCAGCAGTGAAGGGCCGGGACAGGGGGCCTGGGGGACTGAAGCTTTCTTT.

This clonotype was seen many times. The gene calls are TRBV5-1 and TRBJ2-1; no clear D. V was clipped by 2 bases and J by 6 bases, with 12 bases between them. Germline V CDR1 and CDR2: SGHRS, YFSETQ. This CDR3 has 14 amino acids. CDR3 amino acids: CASSLPLASNEQFF. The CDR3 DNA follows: TGCGCCAGCAGCTTACCCTTAGCTTCCAATGAGCAGTTCTTC.

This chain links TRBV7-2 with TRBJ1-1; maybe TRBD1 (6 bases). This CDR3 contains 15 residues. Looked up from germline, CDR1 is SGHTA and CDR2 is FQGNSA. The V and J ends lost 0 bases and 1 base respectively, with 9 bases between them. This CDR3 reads CASSLAGAGNTEAFF. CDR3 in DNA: TGTGCCAGCAGCTTAGCGGGGGCAGGGAACACTGAAGCTTTCTTT.

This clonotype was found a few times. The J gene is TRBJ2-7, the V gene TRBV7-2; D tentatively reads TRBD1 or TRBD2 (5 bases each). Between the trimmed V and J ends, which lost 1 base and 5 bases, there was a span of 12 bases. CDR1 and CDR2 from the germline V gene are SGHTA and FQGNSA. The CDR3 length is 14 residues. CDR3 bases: TGTGCCAGCAGCTTAGACGGGACCCTAGACGAGCAGTACTTC. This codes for CASSLDGTLDEQYF. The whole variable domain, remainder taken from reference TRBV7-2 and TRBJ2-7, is GAGVSQSPSNKVTEKGKDVELRCDPISGHTALYWYRQSLGQGLEFLIYFQGNSAPDKSGLPSDRFSAERTGGSVSTLTIQRTQQEDSAVYLCASSLDGTLDEQYFGPGTRLTVT.

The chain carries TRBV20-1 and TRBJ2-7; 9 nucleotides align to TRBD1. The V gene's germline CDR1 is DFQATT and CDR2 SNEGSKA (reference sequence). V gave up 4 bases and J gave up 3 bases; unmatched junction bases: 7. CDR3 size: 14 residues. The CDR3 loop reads CSATDRTGVYEQYV. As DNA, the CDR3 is TGCAGTGCTACCGATAGGACAGGGGTCTACGAGCAGTACGTC.

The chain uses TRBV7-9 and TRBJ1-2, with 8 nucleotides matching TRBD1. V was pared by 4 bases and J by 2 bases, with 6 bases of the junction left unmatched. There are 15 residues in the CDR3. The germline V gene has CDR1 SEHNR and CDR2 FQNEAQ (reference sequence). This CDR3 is CASSSVDRANYGYTF. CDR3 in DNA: TGTGCCAGCAGCTCCGTGGACAGGGCGAACTATGGCTACACCTTC.

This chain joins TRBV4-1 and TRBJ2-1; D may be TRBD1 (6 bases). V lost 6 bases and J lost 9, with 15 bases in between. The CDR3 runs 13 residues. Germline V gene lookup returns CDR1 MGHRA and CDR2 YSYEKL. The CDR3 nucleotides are TGCGCCAGCAGGGTTTCAGGGGTTGGTGAGCAGTTCTTC. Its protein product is CASRVSGVGEQFF.

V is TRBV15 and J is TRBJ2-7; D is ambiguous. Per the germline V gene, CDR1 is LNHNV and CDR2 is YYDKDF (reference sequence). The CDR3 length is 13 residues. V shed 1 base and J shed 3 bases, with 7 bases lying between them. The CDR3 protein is CATSRVGDYEQYV. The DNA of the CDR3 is TGTGCCACCAGCAGAGTTGGGGACTACGAGCAGTACGTC.

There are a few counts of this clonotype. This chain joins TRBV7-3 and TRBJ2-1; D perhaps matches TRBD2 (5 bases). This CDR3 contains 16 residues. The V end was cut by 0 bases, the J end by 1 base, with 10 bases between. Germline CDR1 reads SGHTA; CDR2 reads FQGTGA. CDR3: CASSLTGLESYNEQFF. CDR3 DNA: TGTGCCAGCAGCTTAACCGGACTGGAATCCTACAATGAGCAGTTCTTC.

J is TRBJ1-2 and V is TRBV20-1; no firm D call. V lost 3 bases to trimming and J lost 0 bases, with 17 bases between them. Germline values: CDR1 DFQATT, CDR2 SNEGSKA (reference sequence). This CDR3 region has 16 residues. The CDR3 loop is CSARDFLGMANYGYTF. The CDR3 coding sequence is TGCAGTGCTAGGGACTTCCTGGGAATGGCTAACTATGGCTACACCTTC.

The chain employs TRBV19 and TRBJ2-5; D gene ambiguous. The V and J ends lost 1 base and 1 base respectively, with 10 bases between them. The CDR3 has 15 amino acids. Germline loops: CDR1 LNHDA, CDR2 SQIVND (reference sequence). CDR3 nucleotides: TGTGCCAGTAGTATAGTGGTGGAGACCCAAGAGACCCAGTACTTC. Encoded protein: CASSIVVETQETQYF.

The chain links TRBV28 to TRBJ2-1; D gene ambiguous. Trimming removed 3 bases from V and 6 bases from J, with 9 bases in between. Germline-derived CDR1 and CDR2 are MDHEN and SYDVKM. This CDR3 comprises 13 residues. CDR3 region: CASSFSAANEQFF. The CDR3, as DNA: TGTGCCAGCAGTTTCTCCGCAGCCAATGAGCAGTTCTTC.

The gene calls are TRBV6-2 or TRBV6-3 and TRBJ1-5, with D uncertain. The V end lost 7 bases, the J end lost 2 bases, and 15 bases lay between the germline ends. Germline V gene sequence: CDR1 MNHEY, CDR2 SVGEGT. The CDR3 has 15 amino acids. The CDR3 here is CASNSRGLRNQPQHF. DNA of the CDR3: TGTGCCAGCAACTCCAGAGGATTACGCAATCAGCCCCAGCATTTT.

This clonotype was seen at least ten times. DNA of the CDR3: TGTGCCAGCAGCTTATACGGGACAGACGAGCAGTACTTC. Encoded protein: CASSLYGTDEQYF. V usage is TRBV7-9 and J usage is TRBJ2-7, with TRBD1 identical over 7 bases. Germline CDR1 and CDR2: SEHNR and FQNEAQ (reference sequence). This CDR3 is built from 13 residues. V lost 2 bases, J lost 5 bases, and 3 bases stayed unmatched. Full variable domain (missing parts from reference TRBV7-9 and TRBJ2-7): DTGVSQNPRHKITKRGQNVTFRCDPISEHNRLYWYRQTLGQGPEFLTYFQNEAQLEKSRLLSDRFSAERPKGSFSTLEIQRTEQGDSAMYLCASSLYGTDEQYFGPGTRLTVT.

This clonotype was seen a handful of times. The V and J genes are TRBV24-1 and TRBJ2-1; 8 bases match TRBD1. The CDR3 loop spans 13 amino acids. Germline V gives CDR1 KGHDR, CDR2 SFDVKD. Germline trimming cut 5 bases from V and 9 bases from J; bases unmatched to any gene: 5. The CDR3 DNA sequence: TGTGCCACCAGTGTTGCAGGGGGCGGTGAGCAGTTCTTC. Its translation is CATSVAGGGEQFF.

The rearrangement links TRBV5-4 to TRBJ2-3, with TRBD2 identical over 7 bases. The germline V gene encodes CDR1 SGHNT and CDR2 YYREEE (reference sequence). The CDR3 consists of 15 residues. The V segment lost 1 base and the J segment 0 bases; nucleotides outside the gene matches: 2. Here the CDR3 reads CASSLWEGSTDTQYF. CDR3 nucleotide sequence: TGTGCCAGCAGCTTGTGGGAGGGAAGCACAGATACGCAGTATTTT. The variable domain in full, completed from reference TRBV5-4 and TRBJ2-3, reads ETGVTQSPTHLIKTRGQQVTLRCSSQSGHNTVSWYQQALGQGPQFIFQYYREEENGRGNFPPRFSGLQFPNYSSELNVNALELDDSALYLCASSLWEGSTDTQYFGPGTRLTVL.

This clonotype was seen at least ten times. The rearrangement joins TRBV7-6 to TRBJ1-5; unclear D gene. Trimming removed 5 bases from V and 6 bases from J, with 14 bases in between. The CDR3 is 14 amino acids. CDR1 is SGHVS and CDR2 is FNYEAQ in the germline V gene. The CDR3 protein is CASSPAPRSQPQHF. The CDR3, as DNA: TGTGCCAGCAGCCCTGCGCCTAGGAGTCAGCCCCAGCATTTT.

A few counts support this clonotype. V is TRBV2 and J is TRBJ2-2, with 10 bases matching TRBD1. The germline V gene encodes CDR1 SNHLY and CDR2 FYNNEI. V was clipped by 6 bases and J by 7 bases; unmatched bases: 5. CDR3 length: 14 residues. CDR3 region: CASRRQGANGELFF. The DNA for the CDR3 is TGTGCCAGCAGGAGACAGGGGGCGAACGGGGAGCTGTTTTTT. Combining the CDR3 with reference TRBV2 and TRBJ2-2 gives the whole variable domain EPEVTQTPSHQVTQMGQEVILRCVPISNHLYFYWYRQILGQKVEFLVSFYNNEISEKSEIFDDQFSVERPDGSNFTLKIRSTKLEDSAMYFCASRRQGANGELFFGEGSRLTVL.